A single sample gave rise to the 14 T cell receptor beta chains below, sequenced in a study of blood T cell repertoires in COVID-19. The data were produced by immunoSEQ multiplex PCR, yet TCRdb's version contains in-frame clones alone and is incomplete. Among fewer than 200,000 clones, roughly 87% were seen once, and the ten largest hold roughly 1.6%. The sequenced sample consisted of peripheral blood. The source is a woman aged 45-65 years with acute or convalescent COVID-19.

The chain employs TRBV7-2 and TRBJ2-7; 7 bases line up with TRBD2. The CDR3 extends over 13 amino acids. V was clipped by 4 bases and J by 7 bases; unmatched bases: 7. Germline loops: CDR1 SGHTA, CDR2 FQGNSA. The CDR3, as DNA: TGTGCCAGCAGCTCGAGACTAGCTCGGGAGCAGTACTTC. Encoded protein: CASSSRLAREQYF.

As concerns this clone: At the DNA level, this CDR3 is encoded by other sequences in the same sample as well. V usage is TRBV3-1 (or the pseudogene TRBV3-2) and J usage is TRBJ1-1; the D is unclear. The CDR3 loop spans 14 amino acids. Deletions cut 3 bases from V and 3 bases from J, with 11 bases between. Germline CDR1 is LGHDT and CDR2 is YNNKEL (reference sequence). CDR3 in DNA: TGTGCCAGCAGCCAGCCGGGAACAGACACTGAAGCTTTCTTT. Translating it yields CASSQPGTDTEAFF.

The chain joins TRBV3-1 (or the pseudogene TRBV3-2) to TRBJ1-1, with D hard to call. This CDR3 has 13 residues. V lost 2 bases and J 5 bases, leaving 9 bases between the germline ends. CDR1 and CDR2 (germline): LGHDT, YNNKEL (reference sequence). This CDR3 reads CASSQFSGTEAFF. As DNA, the CDR3 is TGTGCCAGCAGCCAATTTTCAGGAACTGAAGCTTTCTTT.

This chain connects TRBV7-8 to TRBJ2-2, with 7 bases matching TRBD1. CDR3 length equals 12 residues. Germline V CDR1 and CDR2: SGHVS, FQNEAQ. V was clipped by 1 base and J by 16 bases; unmatched bases: 6. DNA of the CDR3: TGTGCCAGCAGCTTAGGACAGGGTCGAGGGTTTTTT. As protein: CASSLGQGRGFF.

This chain joins TRBV7-3 and TRBJ2-7, with 8 nucleotides matching TRBD1. With 5 bases clipped from V and 3 bases from J, the junction kept 6 bases outside the gene matches. The CDR3 has 14 amino acids. CDR1 is SGHTA and CDR2 is FQGTGA in the germline V gene. This CDR3 is CASSTGTGDYEQYF. The DNA of the CDR3 is TGTGCCAGCAGCACTGGGACAGGTGACTACGAGCAGTACTTC.

The CDR3 sequence: CAWSDLQGVKLFF. In DNA, the CDR3 is TGTGCCTGGAGTGATCTACAGGGAGTAAAACTGTTTTTT. V and J are TRBV30 and TRBJ1-4; D perhaps matches TRBD1 (6 bases). The V and J ends lost 1 base and 10 bases respectively, with 13 bases between them. The CDR3 consists of 13 residues. Germline values: CDR1 GTSNPN, CDR2 SVGIG (reference sequence).

This clone was picked up one time. The genes are TRBV10-2 and TRBJ2-5, with 7 positions matching TRBD2. The CDR3 runs 13 residues. The germline V gene has CDR1 WSHSY and CDR2 SAAADI. Trimming took 6 bases from V and 5 from J; bases not matched to a gene: 6. This CDR3 reads CASSAGEGETQYF. The CDR3 DNA reads as TGCGCCAGCAGCGCGGGGGAGGGGGAGACCCAGTACTTC.

The genes are TRBV7-2 and TRBJ2-7; 7 bases match TRBD2. The germline gives CDR1 SGHTA, CDR2 FQGNSA. V lost 1 base, J lost 5 bases, and 5 bases stayed unmatched. This CDR3 contains 14 residues. CDR3 in DNA: TGTGCCAGCAGCTTAGGTGGGGGGGTTAACGAGCAGTACTTC. Translating gives CASSLGGGVNEQYF.

The chain is built from TRBV3-1 (or the pseudogene TRBV3-2) and TRBJ1-1; tentative D call: TRBD1 (6 bases). Trimming stripped 7 bases from V and 0 bases from J, with 15 bases between. This CDR3 is 15 amino acids long. CDR1 and CDR2 from the germline V gene are LGHDT and YNNKEL (reference sequence). The CDR3 nucleotides read TGTGCCAGCACCCGAACAGGGTTCTTGAACACTGAAGCTTTCTTT. Protein product: CASTRTGFLNTEAFF.

This clone was counted between two and nine times. The CDR3 sequence is CASSMTSGGVNEQFF. The CDR3 DNA sequence: TGTGCCAGCAGCATGACTAGCGGGGGGGTAAATGAGCAGTTCTTC. The V gene is TRBV6-5, the J gene TRBJ2-1; the match to TRBD2 covers 14 bases. The trim removed 6 bases at V and 7 bases at J, leaving 5 bases unmatched. In germline, CDR1 is MNHEY, CDR2 SVGAGI. The CDR3 is made up of 15 amino acids.

The V gene is TRBV18, the J gene TRBJ1-2; 10 nucleotides match TRBD1. The germline CDR1 and CDR2 sequences are KGHSH and LQKENI. This CDR3 contains 13 residues. Trimming cost V 6 bases and J 8 bases; bases outside gene matches: 6. The CDR3: CASSLGQGRGYTF. The CDR3 region has the DNA TGTGCCAGCTCGCTGGGACAGGGGAGAGGCTACACCTTC.

The chain is built from TRBV7-8 and TRBJ2-7; TRBD1 is a possible D gene (7 bases). The germline V gene encodes CDR1 SGHVS and CDR2 FQNEAQ. Trimming pared 3 bases from V and 7 bases from J, leaving 19 bases between. The CDR3 runs 15 residues. The CDR3 reads CASSFRQGGTLEQYF. Written as DNA, the CDR3 is TGTGCCAGCAGCTTTAGACAGGGAGGAACCCTGGAGCAGTACTTC.

The chain recombines TRBV27 with TRBJ1-3, with unresolved D. The CDR3 has 17 amino acids. CDR1 and CDR2 (germline): MNHEY, SMNVEV (reference sequence). Trimming removed 5 bases at V and 3 bases at J, with 20 bases between. CDR3 region: CASSPAAFTLGGNTIYF. In DNA, the CDR3 is TGTGCCAGCAGTCCGGCGGCCTTTACTCTTGGTGGAAACACCATATATTTT.

This clone was found once. V usage is TRBV19 and J usage is TRBJ1-3; 7 bases align to TRBD1. The CDR3 loop spans 14 amino acids. Germline V gene data show CDR1 as LNHDA and CDR2 as SQIVND (reference sequence). V lost 5 bases, J lost 4 bases, and 5 bases stayed unmatched. The CDR3: CASSSGTEGNTIYF. DNA for the CDR3: TGTGCCAGTAGTTCCGGGACAGAGGGAAACACCATATATTTT.